Listed below are T cell receptor beta chains from one sample, sequenced in a study of T cell repertoires in cytomegalovirus infection. TCRdb processed the reads anew with MiXCR; each CDR3 protein has one entry. Of fewer than 650,000 distinct CDR3 sequences in the sample, 40% were seen once. No antigens are known for them. The sample was cultured PBMCs, taken from culture after CMV antigen stimulation. The receptor source for this set is a human donor in good health (CMV status not recorded). Some clones in this sample may be carry-over from other donors' samples. Both conserved end residues are part of each CDR3. Fields, in order: clone size, V gene, D gene, J gene, CDR3 protein, CDR3 DNA. The D gene is left open where the match is weak. Clone sizes are given selectively: once, few, many, or a class where the clone is expanded.

>many|TRBV7-4|.|TRBJ1-5
CASSPLVAVQPQHF
TGTGCCAGCAGCCCGTTGGTAGCGGTTCAGCCCCAGCATTTT
>few|TRBV29-1|.|TRBJ1-1
CSVVAQSNTEAFF
TGCAGCGTTGTTGCACAGTCCAACACTGAAGCTTTCTTT
>few|TRBV7-2|TRBD1|TRBJ2-7
CASSLSEGQDYEQYF
TGTGCCAGCAGCTTATCAGAGGGACAGGATTACGAGCAGTACTTC
>.|TRBV28|TRBD2|TRBJ2-3
CASSLSGSRVTSGPRGGTQYF
TGTGCCAGCAGTTTATCCGGATCTAGGGTTACTAGCGGCCCGCGAGGGGGGACGCAGTATTTT
>.|TRBV7-8|.|TRBJ2-1
CTSSLATWNEQFF
TGTACCAGCAGCTTAGCCACCTGGAATGAGCAGTTCTTC
>.|TRBV4-3|.|TRBJ1-2
CASSQGTSYGYTF
TGCGCCAGCAGCCAGGGGACCTCCTATGGCTACACCTTC
>.|TRBV7-2|TRBD2|TRBJ2-7
CASLLAGGGEQYF
TGTGCCAGCTTACTAGCGGGAGGGGGCGAGCAGTACTTC
>.|TRBV6-6|.|TRBJ1-2
CASSYSSGQAPYGYTF
TGTGCCAGCAGTTACTCGAGTGGACAAGCTCCCTATGGCTACACCTTC
>many|TRBV7-2|.|TRBJ2-7
CASSLDLRTTYEQYF
TGTGCCAGCAGCTTAGATCTGCGGACCACCTACGAGCAGTACTTC
>.|TRBV7-9|.|TRBJ2-5
CASSLARQFKETQYF
TGTGCCAGCAGCTTAGCGCGGCAGTTCAAAGAGACCCAGTACTTC
>.|TRBV19|.|TRBJ2-1
CASSGEGEQFF
TGTGCCAGTAGTGGTGAAGGGGAGCAGTTCTTC
>.|TRBV12-5|.|TRBJ2-5
CASASQRETQYF
TGTGCTAGTGCCTCGCAGCGGGAGACCCAGTACTTC
>many|TRBV7-2|.|TRBJ1-5
CASSLAGPGGQPQHF
TGTGCCAGCAGCTTAGCTGGTCCCGGGGGACAGCCCCAGCATTTT
>few|TRBV2|.|TRBJ2-1
CASSMDSSYNEQFF
TGTGCCAGCAGTATGGACAGCTCCTACAATGAGCAGTTCTTC
>.|TRBV5-4|.|TRBJ1-2
CASSLATKRGYGYTF
TGTGCCAGCAGCTTGGCGACCAAGAGGGGCTATGGCTACACCTTC
>.|TRBV7-2|.|TRBJ2-1
CASNDQSYNEQFF
TGTGCCAGCAACGATCAATCATACAATGAGCAGTTCTTC
>.|TRBV11-2|.|TRBJ2-3
CASSLYPDESPSTDTQYF
TGTGCCAGCAGCTTATACCCAGACGAATCTCCTAGCACAGATACGCAGTATTTT
>.|TRBV6-6|TRBD1|TRBJ2-1
CASSIRDRDFMNEQFF
TGTGCCAGCAGTATACGGGACAGGGATTTCATGAATGAGCAGTTCTTC
>few|TRBV6-1|TRBD1|TRBJ2-7
CASSRSGTGSYEQYF
TGTGCCAGCAGTAGATCCGGGACAGGGTCGTACGAGCAGTACTTC
>few|TRBV7-9|TRBD1|TRBJ2-5
CASSLGQGRIETQYF
TGTGCCAGCAGCTTAGGACAGGGGAGGATTGAGACCCAGTACTTC
>.|TRBV7-2|TRBD1|TRBJ2-2
CASSIRDRYTGELFF
TGTGCCAGCAGCATAAGGGACAGATACACCGGGGAGCTGTTTTTT
>.|TRBV2|TRBD1|TRBJ2-3
CASSVPGQGERTDTQYF
TGTGCCAGCAGCGTACCGGGACAGGGAGAACGCACAGATACGCAGTATTTT
>.|TRBV20-1|TRBD2|TRBJ2-6
CSARAPFGGGEAGANVLTF
TGCAGTGCTAGGGCCCCGTTCGGCGGGGGGGAGGCTGGGGCCAACGTCCTGACTTTC
>.|TRBV15|.|TRBJ1-3
CATSRVSYRTGNTIYF
TGTGCCACCAGCAGAGTCTCATACCGGACTGGAAACACCATATATTTT
>few|TRBV7-9|.|TRBJ1-2
CASWGMTYGYTF
TGTGCCAGTTGGGGGATGACCTATGGCTACACCTTC
>once|TRBV27|TRBD2|TRBJ2-3
CASSLPASGSTDKQYF
TGTGCCAGCAGTTTACCAGCCAGCGGGAGCACAGATAAGCAGTATTTT
>many|TRBV2|.|TRBJ2-3
CASSVETGQTADTQYF
TGTGCCAGCAGTGTCGAAACCGGTCAGACGGCAGATACGCAGTATTTT
>.|TRBV29-1|.|TRBJ2-2
CSVGVQGINTGELFF
TGCAGCGTTGGTGTCCAGGGCATAAACACCGGGGAGCTGTTTTTT
>few|TRBV7-2|.|TRBJ1-6
CASSSGNAKNSPLHF
TGTGCCAGCAGCTCCGGAAACGCCAAGAATTCACCCCTCCACTTT
>few|TRBV7-6|TRBD1|TRBJ2-1
CASSLSRGQYNEQFF
TGTGCCAGCAGCTTAAGCCGGGGACAGTACAATGAGCAGTTCTTC
>.|TRBV7-2|.|TRBJ2-5
CASSLELGLQETQYF
TGTGCCAGCAGCTTAGAGTTAGGGCTCCAAGAGACCCAGTACTTC
>.|TRBV20-1|TRBD2|TRBJ2-1
CSARGAGNGRAGYNEQFF
TGCAGTGCTCGGGGTGCGGGCAACGGGAGGGCCGGCTACAATGAGCAGTTCTTC
>.|TRBV4-1|.|TRBJ2-7
CASSQVLASSYEQYF
TGCGCCAGCAGCCAAGTTCTAGCGTCCTCCTACGAGCAGTACTTC
>.|TRBV24-1|TRBD1|TRBJ2-3
CATSDPGTGETTQYF
TGTGCCACCAGTGATCCCGGGACAGGTGAAACTACGCAGTATTTT
>few|TRBV11-2|.|TRBJ1-2
CASSAELYGYTF
TGTGCCAGCAGCGCAGAATTGTATGGCTACACCTTC
>few|TRBV7-2|.|TRBJ1-1
CASSPRPRLTEAFF
TGTGCCAGCAGCCCTCGGCCCCGTCTGACTGAAGCTTTCTTT
>few|TRBV6-1|.|TRBJ2-3
CASSYVGDDTDTQYF
TGTGCCAGCAGTTATGTGGGGGACGACACAGATACGCAGTATTTT
>few|TRBV11-2|.|TRBJ1-5
CASSLRGTNQPQHF
TGTGCCAGCAGCTTACGGGGGACCAATCAGCCCCAGCATTTT
>.|TRBV12-3/TRBV12-4|TRBD2|TRBJ2-7
CASSPWSSGGSYEQYF
TGTGCCAGCAGTCCCTGGTCTAGCGGGGGTTCCTACGAGCAGTACTTC
>.|TRBV6-1|TRBD2|TRBJ2-7
CASSLSLAGVSYEQYF
TGTGCCAGCAGCCTCTCACTAGCGGGGGTGTCCTACGAGCAGTACTTC
>few|TRBV7-2|.|TRBJ1-5
CASSREGGLPQHF
TGTGCCAGCAGCCGCGAAGGGGGGTTGCCCCAGCATTTT
>.|TRBV6-2/TRBV6-3|TRBD1|TRBJ1-5
CASSYSKGTATQNQPQHF
TGTGCCAGCAGTTACTCGAAAGGGACAGCAACCCAGAATCAGCCCCAGCATTTT
>once|TRBV5-1|TRBD2|TRBJ2-2
CASSLGLAGNWDTGELFF
TGCGCCAGCAGCTTGGGACTAGCGGGGAATTGGGACACCGGGGAGCTGTTTTTT
>few|TRBV7-2|TRBD2|TRBJ2-7
CASSGRVHQTYEQYF
TGTGCCAGCAGCGGGAGGGTTCACCAGACCTACGAGCAGTACTTC
>.|TRBV6-4|.|TRBJ1-6
CASSYGDSPLHF
TGTGCCAGCAGTTACGGGGATTCACCCCTCCACTTT
>.|TRBV12-3/TRBV12-4|.|TRBJ2-1
CASIVGRSSPFF
TGTGCCAGCATAGTGGGGCGTAGTAGTCCGTTCTTC
>many|TRBV7-6|.|TRBJ2-3
CASSPNRGDGPDTQYF
TGTGCCAGCAGCCCAAATCGGGGCGACGGGCCGGATACGCAGTATTTT
>.|TRBV6-6|.|TRBJ2-7
CAAQGKRGFYEQYF
TGTGCCGCCCAGGGGAAAAGGGGCTTCTACGAGCAGTACTTC
>many|TRBV7-8|.|TRBJ2-1
CASSLWWEKSRLNNEQFF
TGTGCCAGCAGCTTGTGGTGGGAAAAAAGTAGATTGAACAATGAGCAGTTCTTC
>few|TRBV6-1|.|TRBJ1-1
CASIATGNTEAFF
TGTGCCAGCATCGCGACAGGGAACACTGAAGCTTTCTTT
>few|TRBV27|TRBD2|TRBJ2-1
CASSLGTSGRGNEQFF
TGTGCCAGCAGTTTGGGGACTAGCGGGAGGGGAAATGAGCAGTTCTTC
>once|TRBV2|TRBD1|TRBJ2-5
CASRQGAQETQYF
TGTGCCAGCCGACAGGGGGCCCAAGAGACCCAGTACTTC
>few|TRBV28|.|TRBJ2-7
CASSLGAGAPSEQYF
TGTGCCAGCAGTTTAGGGGCGGGGGCGCCCTCCGAGCAGTACTTC
>few|TRBV2|.|TRBJ2-7
CASSEGTFISYEQYF
TGTGCCAGCAGTGAAGGGACTTTTATTTCCTACGAGCAGTACTTC
>many|TRBV7-2|.|TRBJ2-5
CASERVVGETQYF
TGTGCCAGCGAAAGGGTCGTGGGGGAGACCCAGTACTTC